This TCR beta chain was observed in a study of blood T cell repertoires in COVID-19. Looking at the study overall: There were acute and convalescent COVID-19 samples, and they came from the United States, Italy and Spain.

Sequencing used immunoSEQ multiplex PCR; TCRdb keeps in-frame clones, though not all of them. The sample holds 65,000 to 90,000 clones, roughly 84% seen once. Looked up from germline, CDR1 is MNHNY and CDR2 is SVGAGI (reference sequence). The CDR3 loop spans 14 amino acids. V dropped 6 bases and J dropped 3 bases, with 14 bases sitting between them. The sample was peripheral blood. The chain links TRBV6-6 to TRBJ1-2, with D perhaps matching TRBD1 (6 bases). The TCR comes from a woman older than 75 in a cohort sampled during active or convalescent COVID-19. The CDR3 DNA reads TGTGCCAGCAGATCTAGGACAGCCCACTATGGCTACACCTTC. Its translation is CASRSRTAHYGYTF.